The following is a T cell receptor (beta chain) sequence with its context. Antigen unknown. V lost 0 bases and J lost 13, with 12 bases in between. The CDR3 runs 12 residues. The germline gives CDR1 MGHRA, CDR2 YSYEKL. The data stem from a study of graft-versus-host responses after intestinal transplantation. Study-wide background: The recipients all started with anti-thymocyte globulin induction and then took tacrolimus and steroids for about three years.

Regarding the study as a whole: The authors found GvH clones in recipient marrow, some appearing first in ileum or blood.

Assay: immunoSEQ multiplex PCR; the TCRdb copy retains only in-frame clones and omits some. Here the sample spans almost 40,000 clones, over 90% being singletons. The origin of this receptor is a human donor who was the organ donor for an intestinal transplant. This specimen consisted of unstimulated CD8+ T cells sorted from spleen or lymph node cells, obtained before transplant. The genes are TRBV4-1 and TRBJ2-5; D perhaps matches TRBD1 (5 bases). CDR3 in DNA: TGCGCCAGCAGCCAAGAGGGGCAGGGTCCGTACTTC. Translation gives CASSQEGQGPYF.